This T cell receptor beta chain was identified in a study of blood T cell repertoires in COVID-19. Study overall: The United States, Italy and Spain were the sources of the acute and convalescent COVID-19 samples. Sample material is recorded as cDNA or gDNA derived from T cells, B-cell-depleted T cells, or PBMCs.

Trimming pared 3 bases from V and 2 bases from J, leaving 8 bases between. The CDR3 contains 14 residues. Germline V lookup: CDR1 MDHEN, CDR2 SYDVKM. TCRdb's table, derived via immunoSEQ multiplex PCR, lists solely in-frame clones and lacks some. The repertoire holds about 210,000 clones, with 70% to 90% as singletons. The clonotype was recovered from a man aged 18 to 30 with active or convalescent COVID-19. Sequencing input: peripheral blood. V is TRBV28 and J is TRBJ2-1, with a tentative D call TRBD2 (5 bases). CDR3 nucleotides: TGTGCCAGCAGTTTGGCCGGGACCTACAATGAGCAGTTCTTC. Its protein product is CASSLAGTYNEQFF.